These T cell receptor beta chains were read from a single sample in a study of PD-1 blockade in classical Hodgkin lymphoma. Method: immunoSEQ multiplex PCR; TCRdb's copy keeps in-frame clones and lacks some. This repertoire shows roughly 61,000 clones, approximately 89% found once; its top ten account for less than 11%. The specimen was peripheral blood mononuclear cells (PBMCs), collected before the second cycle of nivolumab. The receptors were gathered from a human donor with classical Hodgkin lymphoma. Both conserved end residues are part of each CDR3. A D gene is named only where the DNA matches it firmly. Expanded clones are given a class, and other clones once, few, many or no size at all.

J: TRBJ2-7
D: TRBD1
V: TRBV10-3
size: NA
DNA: TGTGCCATCAGAGGACAGGGAGAATCCTACGAGCAGTACTTC
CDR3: CAIRGQGESYEQYF

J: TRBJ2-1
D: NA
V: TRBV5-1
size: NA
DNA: TGCGCCAGCAGCTTGAATTGGGGGGACTCCTACAATGAGCAGTTCTTC
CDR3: CASSLNWGDSYNEQFF

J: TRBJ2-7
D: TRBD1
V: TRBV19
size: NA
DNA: TGTGCCAGTAGTATGAGCCCGGGACAGGGACCTTACGAGCAGTACTTC
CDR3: CASSMSPGQGPYEQYF

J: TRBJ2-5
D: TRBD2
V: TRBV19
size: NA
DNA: TGTGCCAGTAGCCTCAGCCCCTTGCGGGGGGGCGGTGAGACCCAGTACTTC
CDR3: CASSLSPLRGGGETQYF

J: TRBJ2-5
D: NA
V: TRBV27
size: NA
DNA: TGTGCCAGCAGTCCTCTCCCGGGCGGAGAGACCCAGTACTTC
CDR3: CASSPLPGGETQYF

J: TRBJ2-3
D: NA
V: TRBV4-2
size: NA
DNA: TGTGCCAGCAGCTCTCTAGCTCGCGGCACAGATACGCAGTATTTT
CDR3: CASSSLARGTDTQYF

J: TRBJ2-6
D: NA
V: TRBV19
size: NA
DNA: TGTGCCAGTAGTATCTCTGGGGCCAACGTCCTGACTTTC
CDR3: CASSISGANVLTF

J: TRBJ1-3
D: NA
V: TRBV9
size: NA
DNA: TGTGCCAGCAGCGCCCGAACAGGGAGCTCTGGAAACACCATATATTTT
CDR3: CASSARTGSSGNTIYF

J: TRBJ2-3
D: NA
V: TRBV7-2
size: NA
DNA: TGTGCCAGCAGCCCCAGTGCAGATACGCAGTATTTT
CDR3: CASSPSADTQYF

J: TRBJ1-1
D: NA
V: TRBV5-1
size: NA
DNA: TGCGCCAGCAGCTTGGCTCCGAACACTGAAGCTTTCTTT
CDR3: CASSLAPNTEAFF

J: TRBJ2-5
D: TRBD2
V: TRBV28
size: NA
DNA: TGTGCCAGCAGTCCCCGGACTAGCGGGAGGGCCGTAGAGACCCAGTACTTC
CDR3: CASSPRTSGRAVETQYF

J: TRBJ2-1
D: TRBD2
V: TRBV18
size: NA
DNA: TGTGCCAGCTCCCCTCCCGAGCGGGGGTACAATGAGCAGTTCTTC
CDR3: CASSPPERGYNEQFF

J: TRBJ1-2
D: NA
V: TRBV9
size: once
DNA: TGTGCCAGCAGCGTAGCCCCAAAGGGTGGCTACACCTTC
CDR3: CASSVAPKGGYTF

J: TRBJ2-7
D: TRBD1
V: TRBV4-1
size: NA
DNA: TGCGCCAGCAGCCACCCTACGGGACAGGGCCCCTACGAGCAGTACTTC
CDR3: CASSHPTGQGPYEQYF

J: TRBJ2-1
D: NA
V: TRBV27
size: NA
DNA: TGTGCCAGCAGTTTTTCTTTCGGAAAGCAGTTCTTC
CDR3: CASSFSFGKQFF

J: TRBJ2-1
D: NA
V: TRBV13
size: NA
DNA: TGTGCCAGCAGCACAAAAGAGAGCACCTACAATGAGCAGTTCTTC
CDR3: CASSTKESTYNEQFF

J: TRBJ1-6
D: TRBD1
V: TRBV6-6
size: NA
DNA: TGTGCCAGCAGCAAAGGACAGGGGGTAAGGAATTCACCCCTCCACTTT
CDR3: CASSKGQGVRNSPLHF

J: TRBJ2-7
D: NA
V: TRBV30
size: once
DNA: TGTGCCTGGAGTGTAGGGGGACCGGGGTCCTACGAGCAGTACTTC
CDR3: CAWSVGGPGSYEQYF

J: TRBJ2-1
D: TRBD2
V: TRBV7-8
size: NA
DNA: TGTGCCAGCAGCGTACCCAGCGGGATAGACAATGAGCAGTTCTTC
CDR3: CASSVPSGIDNEQFF

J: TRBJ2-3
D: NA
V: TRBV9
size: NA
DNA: TGTGCCAGCAGCGTAGGCGACCTGGATACGCAGTATTTT
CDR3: CASSVGDLDTQYF

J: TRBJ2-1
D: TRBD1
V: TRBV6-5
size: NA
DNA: TGTGCCAGCAGTGCAGGGGGCGAGTACTATGAGCAGTTCTTC
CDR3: CASSAGGEYYEQFF

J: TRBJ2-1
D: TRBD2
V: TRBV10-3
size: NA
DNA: TGTGCCACCCTTTTGGGACTAGAGCAGTTCTTC
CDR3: CATLLGLEQFF

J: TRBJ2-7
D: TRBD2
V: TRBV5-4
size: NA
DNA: TGTGCCAGCAGCTTGTCGCTCTTGAAGGCTAGCGGCTACGAGCAGTACTTC
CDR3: CASSLSLLKASGYEQYF

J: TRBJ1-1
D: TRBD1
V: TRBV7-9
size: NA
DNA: TGTGCCAGCAGCGGAACAGGGGGCGCGAACACTGAAGCTTTCTTT
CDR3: CASSGTGGANTEAFF

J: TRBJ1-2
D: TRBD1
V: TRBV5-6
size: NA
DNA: TGTGCCAGCAGCTTGTGGTCCGCGACAGGGGAAGGCTACACCTTC
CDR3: CASSLWSATGEGYTF

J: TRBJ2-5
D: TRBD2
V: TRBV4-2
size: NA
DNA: TGTGCCAGCAGCCAAGCTGGGGTAGCGGGAGAGGAGACCCAGTACTTC
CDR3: CASSQAGVAGEETQYF

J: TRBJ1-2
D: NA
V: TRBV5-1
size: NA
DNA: TGCGCCAGCAGCTTGGGCGCCGGGAACTGGGGTGGCTACACCTTC
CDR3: CASSLGAGNWGGYTF

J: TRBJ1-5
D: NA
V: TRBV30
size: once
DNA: TGTGCCTGGAGCGACAGAGCCAATCAGCCCCAGCATTTT
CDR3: CAWSDRANQPQHF

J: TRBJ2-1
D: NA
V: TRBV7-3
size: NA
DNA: TGTGCCAGCAGTCCCCTGCTAGGAATAAACAATGAGCAGTTCTTC
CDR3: CASSPLLGINNEQFF

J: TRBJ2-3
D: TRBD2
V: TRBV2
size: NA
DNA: TGTGCCAGCAGGCCGGGACTATCTAGCACAGATACGCAGTATTTT
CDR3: CASRPGLSSTDTQYF

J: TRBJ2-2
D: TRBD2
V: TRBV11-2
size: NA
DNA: TGTGCCAGCAGCTTAGTCTTGGGTTTAGCGGGAGCGGACGGGGAGCTGTTTTTT
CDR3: CASSLVLGLAGADGELFF

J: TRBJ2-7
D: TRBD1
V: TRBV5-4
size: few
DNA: TGTGCCAGCAGCCACTACGCCGGGACAGGGGACTTCGACGAGCAGTACTTC
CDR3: CASSHYAGTGDFDEQYF

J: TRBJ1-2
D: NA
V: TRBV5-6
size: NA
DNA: TGTGCCAGCAGCCACTACTCAACGGGAGTGATCTATGGCTACACCTTC
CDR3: CASSHYSTGVIYGYTF

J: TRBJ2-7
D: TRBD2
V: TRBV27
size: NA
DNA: TGTGCCAGCAGCAGCCTAGCGGGTCCCTACGAGCAGTACTTC
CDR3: CASSSLAGPYEQYF

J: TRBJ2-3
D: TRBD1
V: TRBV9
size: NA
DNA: TGTGCCAGCACCGTGGGGACAGGGATCAGAGATACGCAGTATTTT
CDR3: CASTVGTGIRDTQYF

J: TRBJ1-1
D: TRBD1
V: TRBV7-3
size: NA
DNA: TGTGCCAGCAGTAGAACAGGGGGATACACTGAAGCTTTCTTT
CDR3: CASSRTGGYTEAFF

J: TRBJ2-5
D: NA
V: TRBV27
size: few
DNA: TGTGCCAGCAGCCTAGGCGGCGGAGGAGCGGAGACCCAGTACTTC
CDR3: CASSLGGGGAETQYF

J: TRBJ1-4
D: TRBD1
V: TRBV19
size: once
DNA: TGTGCCAGTAGTCGGGGAGGGTGGACAGGGAGTAATGAAAAACTGTTTTTT
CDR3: CASSRGGWTGSNEKLFF

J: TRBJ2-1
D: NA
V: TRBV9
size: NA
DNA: TGTGCCAGCAGCGTAGTTGGGGACTCCTACAATGAGCAGTTCTTC
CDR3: CASSVVGDSYNEQFF

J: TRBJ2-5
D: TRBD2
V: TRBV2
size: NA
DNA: TGTGCCAGCAGAGGACAACTACTAGCGGGGTACCAAGAGACCCAGTACTTC
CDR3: CASRGQLLAGYQETQYF

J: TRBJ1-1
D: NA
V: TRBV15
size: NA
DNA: TGTGCCACCAGCACCGACAGGCGGAACACTGAAGCTTTCTTT
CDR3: CATSTDRRNTEAFF

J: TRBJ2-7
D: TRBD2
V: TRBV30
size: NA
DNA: TGTGCCTGGAGTGCCGGACTTGCGGGGGGCGAGCAGTACTTC
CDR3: CAWSAGLAGGEQYF

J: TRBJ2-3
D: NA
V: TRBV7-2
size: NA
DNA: TGTGCCAGCAGCCCCCTAGTAGCCCATAACACAGATACGCAGTATTTT
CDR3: CASSPLVAHNTDTQYF